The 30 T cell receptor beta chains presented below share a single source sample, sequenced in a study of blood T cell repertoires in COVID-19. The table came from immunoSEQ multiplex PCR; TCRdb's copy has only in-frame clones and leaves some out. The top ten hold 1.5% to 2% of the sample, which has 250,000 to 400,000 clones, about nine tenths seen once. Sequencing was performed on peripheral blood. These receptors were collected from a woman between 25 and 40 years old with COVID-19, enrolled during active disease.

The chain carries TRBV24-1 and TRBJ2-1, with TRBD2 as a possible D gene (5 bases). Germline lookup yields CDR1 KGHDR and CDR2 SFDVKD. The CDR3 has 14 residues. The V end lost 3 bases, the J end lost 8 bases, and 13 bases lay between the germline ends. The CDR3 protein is CATSDGYTGYEQFF. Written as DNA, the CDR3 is TGTGCCACCAGTGATGGGTATACGGGGTATGAGCAGTTCTTC.

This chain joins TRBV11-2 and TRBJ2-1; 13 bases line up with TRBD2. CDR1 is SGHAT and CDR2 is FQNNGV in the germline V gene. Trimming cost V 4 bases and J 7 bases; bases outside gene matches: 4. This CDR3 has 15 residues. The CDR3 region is CASSSRGLAGNEQFF. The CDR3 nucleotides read TGTGCCAGCAGCTCAAGGGGACTAGCGGGGAATGAGCAGTTCTTC.

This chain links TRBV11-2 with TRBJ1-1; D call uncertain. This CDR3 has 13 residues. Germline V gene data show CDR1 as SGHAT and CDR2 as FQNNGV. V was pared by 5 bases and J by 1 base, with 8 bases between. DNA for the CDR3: TGTGCCAGCAGCCTGACACAGAACACTGAAGCTTTCTTT. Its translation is CASSLTQNTEAFF.

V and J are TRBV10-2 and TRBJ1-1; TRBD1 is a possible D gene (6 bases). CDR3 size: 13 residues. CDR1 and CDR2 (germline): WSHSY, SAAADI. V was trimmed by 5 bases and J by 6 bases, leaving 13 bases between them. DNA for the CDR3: TGCGCCAGCAGTTCTCAGGGGAAATCTGAAGCTTTCTTT. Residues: CASSSQGKSEAFF.

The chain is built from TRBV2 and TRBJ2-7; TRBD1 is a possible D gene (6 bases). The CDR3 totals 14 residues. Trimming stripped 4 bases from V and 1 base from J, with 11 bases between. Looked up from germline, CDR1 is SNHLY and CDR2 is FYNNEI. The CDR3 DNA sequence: TGTGCCAGCAGTGTTTCGGACAGATCCTACGAGCAGTACTTC. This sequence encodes CASSVSDRSYEQYF.

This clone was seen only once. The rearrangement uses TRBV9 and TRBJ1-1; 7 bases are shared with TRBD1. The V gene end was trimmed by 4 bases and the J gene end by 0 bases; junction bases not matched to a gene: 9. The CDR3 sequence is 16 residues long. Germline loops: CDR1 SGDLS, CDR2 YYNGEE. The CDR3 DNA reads TGTGCCAGCAGCCTTCCACCGGACAGGTTGAACACTGAAGCTTTCTTT. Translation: CASSLPPDRLNTEAFF.

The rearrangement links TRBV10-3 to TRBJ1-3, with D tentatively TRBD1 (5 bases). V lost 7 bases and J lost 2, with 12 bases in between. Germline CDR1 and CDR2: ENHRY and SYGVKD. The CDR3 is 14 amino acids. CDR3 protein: CAIMPGGTGNTIYF. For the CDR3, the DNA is TGTGCCATCATGCCTGGGGGGACTGGAAACACCATATATTTT.

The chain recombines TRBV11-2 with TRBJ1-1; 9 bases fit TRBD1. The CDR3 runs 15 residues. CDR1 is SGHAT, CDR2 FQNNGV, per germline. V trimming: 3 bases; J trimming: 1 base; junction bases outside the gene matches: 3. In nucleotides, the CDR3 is TGTGCCAGCAGCTTGGGACAGGGACCGAACACTGAAGCTTTCTTT. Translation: CASSLGQGPNTEAFF.

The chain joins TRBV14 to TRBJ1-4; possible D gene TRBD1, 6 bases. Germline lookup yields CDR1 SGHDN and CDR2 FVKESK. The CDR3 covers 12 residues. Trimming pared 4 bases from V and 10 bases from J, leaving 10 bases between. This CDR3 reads CASSLQGRKLFF. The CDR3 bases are TGTGCCAGCAGCCTACAGGGCCGAAAACTGTTTTTT.

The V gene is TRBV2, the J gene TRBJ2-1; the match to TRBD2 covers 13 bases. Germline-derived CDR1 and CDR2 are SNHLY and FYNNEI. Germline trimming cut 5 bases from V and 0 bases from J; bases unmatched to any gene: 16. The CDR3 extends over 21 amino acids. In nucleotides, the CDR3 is TGTGCCAGCAGTTCTTTACGGACTAGCGGGGGCCTACAGAGCTCCTACAATGAGCAGTTCTTC. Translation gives CASSSLRTSGGLQSSYNEQFF.

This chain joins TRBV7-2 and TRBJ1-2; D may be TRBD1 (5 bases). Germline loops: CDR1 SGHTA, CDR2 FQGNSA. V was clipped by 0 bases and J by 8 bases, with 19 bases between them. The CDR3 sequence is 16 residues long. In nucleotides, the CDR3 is TGTGCCAGCAGCTTAGCGCTCGCTGTACAGGTCGAGGGCTACACCTTC. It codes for CASSLALAVQVEGYTF. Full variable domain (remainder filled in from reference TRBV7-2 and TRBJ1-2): GAGVSQSPSNKVTEKGKDVELRCDPISGHTALYWYRQSLGQGLEFLIYFQGNSAPDKSGLPSDRFSAERTGGSVSTLTIQRTQQEDSAVYLCASSLALAVQVEGYTFGSGTRLTVV.

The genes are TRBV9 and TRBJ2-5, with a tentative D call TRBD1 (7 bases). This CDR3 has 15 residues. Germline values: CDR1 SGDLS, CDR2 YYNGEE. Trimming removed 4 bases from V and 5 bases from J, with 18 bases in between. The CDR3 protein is CASSTRQGGSETQYF. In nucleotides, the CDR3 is TGTGCCAGCAGCACTCGACAGGGAGGCTCTGAGACCCAGTACTTC.

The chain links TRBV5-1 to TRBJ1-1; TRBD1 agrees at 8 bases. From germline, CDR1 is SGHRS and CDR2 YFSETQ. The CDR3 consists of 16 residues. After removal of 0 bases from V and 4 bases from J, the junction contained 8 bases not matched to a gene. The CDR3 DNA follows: TGCGCCAGCAGCTTGGTCAGGGGGCAGTTCGGCACTGAAGCTTTCTTT. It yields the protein CASSLVRGQFGTEAFF. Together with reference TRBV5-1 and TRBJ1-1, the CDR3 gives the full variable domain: KAGVTQTPRYLIKTRGQQVTLSCSPISGHRSVSWYQQTPGQGLQFLFEYFSETQRNKGNFPGRFSGRQFSNSRSEMNVSTLELGDSALYLCASSLVRGQFGTEAFFGQGTRLTVV.

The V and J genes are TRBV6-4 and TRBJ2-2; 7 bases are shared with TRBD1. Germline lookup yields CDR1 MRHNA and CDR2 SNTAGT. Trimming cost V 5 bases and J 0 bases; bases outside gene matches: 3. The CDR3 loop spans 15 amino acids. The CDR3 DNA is TGTGCCAGCAGTCCACAGGGGACGAACACCGGGGAGCTGTTTTTT. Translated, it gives CASSPQGTNTGELFF.

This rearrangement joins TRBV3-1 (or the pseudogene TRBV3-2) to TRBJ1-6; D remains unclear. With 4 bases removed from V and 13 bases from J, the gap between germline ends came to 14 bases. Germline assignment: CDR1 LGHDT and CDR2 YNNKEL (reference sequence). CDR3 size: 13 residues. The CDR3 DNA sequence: TGTGCCAGCAGCCGTACCCCGGGTCAGCCCCTCCACTTT. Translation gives CASSRTPGQPLHF.

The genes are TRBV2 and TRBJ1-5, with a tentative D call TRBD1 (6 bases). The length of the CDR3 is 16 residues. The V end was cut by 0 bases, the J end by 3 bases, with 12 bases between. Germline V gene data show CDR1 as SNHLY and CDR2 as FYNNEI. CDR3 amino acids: CASSEARGQNNQPQHF. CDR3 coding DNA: TGTGCCAGCAGTGAAGCCCGAGGACAGAACAATCAGCCCCAGCATTTT.

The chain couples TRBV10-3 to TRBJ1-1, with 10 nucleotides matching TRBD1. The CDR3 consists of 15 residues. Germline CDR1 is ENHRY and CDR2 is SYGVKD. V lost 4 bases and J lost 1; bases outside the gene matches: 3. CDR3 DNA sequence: TGTGCCATCAGTGGGGGACAGGGGAGGAACACTGAAGCTTTCTTT. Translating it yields CAISGGQGRNTEAFF.

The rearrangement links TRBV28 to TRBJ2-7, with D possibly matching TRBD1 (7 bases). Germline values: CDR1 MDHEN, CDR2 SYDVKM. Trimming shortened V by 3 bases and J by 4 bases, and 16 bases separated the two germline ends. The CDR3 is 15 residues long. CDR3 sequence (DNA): TGTGCCAGCAGTTTGGGCGGGACAGCCCAATACGAGCAGTACGTC. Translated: CASSLGGTAQYEQYV.

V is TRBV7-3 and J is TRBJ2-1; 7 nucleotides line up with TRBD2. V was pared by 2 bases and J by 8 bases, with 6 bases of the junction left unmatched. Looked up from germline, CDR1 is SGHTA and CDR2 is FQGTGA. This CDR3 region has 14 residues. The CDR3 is CASSLSAGTYEQFF. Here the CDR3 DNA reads TGTGCCAGCAGCTTATCAGCGGGGACGTATGAGCAGTTCTTC.

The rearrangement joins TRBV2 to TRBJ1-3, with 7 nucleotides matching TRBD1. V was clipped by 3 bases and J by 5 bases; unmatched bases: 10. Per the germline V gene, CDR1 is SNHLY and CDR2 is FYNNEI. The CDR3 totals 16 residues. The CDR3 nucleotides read TGTGCCAGCAGTGAGGGACAGTCCTTTGGGCGAAACACCATATATTTT. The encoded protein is CASSEGQSFGRNTIYF.

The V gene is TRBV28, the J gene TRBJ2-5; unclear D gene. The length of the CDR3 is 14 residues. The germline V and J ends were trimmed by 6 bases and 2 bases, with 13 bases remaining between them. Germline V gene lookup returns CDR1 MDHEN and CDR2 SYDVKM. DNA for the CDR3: TGTGCCAGCAGGGCCTATGGCAGGCAAGAGACCCAGTACTTC. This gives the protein CASRAYGRQETQYF.

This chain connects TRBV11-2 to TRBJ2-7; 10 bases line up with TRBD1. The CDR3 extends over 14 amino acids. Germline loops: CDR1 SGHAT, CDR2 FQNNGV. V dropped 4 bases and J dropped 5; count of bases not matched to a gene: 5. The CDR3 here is CASSYGQGGDEQYF. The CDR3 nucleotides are TGTGCCAGCAGCTACGGACAGGGGGGGGACGAGCAGTACTTC.

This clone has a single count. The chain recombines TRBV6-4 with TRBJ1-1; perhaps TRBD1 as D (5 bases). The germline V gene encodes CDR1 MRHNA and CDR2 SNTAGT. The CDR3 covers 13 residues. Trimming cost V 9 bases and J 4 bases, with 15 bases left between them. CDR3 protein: CARRYLGLTEAFF. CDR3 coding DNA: TGTGCCAGGAGATACCTGGGGCTCACTGAAGCTTTCTTT.

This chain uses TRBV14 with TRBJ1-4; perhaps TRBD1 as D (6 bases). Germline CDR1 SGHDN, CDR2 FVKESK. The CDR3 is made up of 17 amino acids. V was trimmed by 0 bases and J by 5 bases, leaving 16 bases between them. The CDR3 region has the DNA TGTGCCAGCAGCCAAGAGTCCAGGACAGTTGCGAATGAAAAACTGTTTTTT. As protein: CASSQESRTVANEKLFF. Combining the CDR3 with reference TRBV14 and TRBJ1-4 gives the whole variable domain EAGVTQFPSHSVIEKGQTVTLRCDPISGHDNLYWYRRVMGKEIKFLLHFVKESKQDESGMPNNRFLAERTGGTYSTLKVQPAELEDSGVYFCASSQESRTVANEKLFFGSGTQLSVL.

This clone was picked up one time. The chain's CDR3 is CASSVVGAPAYEQYF. CDR3 bases: TGTGCCAGCAGCGTAGTAGGAGCCCCGGCCTACGAGCAGTACTTC. The rearrangement uses TRBV9 and TRBJ2-7; unclear D gene. The CDR3 length is 15 residues. The germline V gene has CDR1 SGDLS and CDR2 YYNGEE. The germline V and J ends were trimmed by 0 bases and 2 bases, with 12 bases remaining between them.

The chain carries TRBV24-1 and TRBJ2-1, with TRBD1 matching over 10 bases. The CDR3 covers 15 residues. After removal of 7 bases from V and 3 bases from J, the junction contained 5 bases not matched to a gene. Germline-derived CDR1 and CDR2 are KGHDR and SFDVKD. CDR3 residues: CATRAGTGDYNEQFF. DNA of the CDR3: TGTGCCACCAGGGCCGGGACAGGGGACTACAATGAGCAGTTCTTC.

CDR3 sequence: CASDDRRGYTF. CDR3 coding DNA: TGTGCCAGTGATGACCGGCGGGGCTACACCTTC. This chain connects TRBV19 to TRBJ1-2; D is undetermined. This CDR3 has 11 amino acids. Germline V gives CDR1 LNHDA, CDR2 SQIVND (reference sequence). The V and J ends lost 8 bases and 8 bases respectively, with 12 bases between them.

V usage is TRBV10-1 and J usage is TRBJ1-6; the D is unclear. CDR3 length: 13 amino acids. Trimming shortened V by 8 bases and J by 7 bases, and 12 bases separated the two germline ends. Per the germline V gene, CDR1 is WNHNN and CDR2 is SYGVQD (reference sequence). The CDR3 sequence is CASQIRPNSPLHF. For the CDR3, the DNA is TGCGCCAGCCAAATCAGGCCCAATTCACCCCTCCACTTT.

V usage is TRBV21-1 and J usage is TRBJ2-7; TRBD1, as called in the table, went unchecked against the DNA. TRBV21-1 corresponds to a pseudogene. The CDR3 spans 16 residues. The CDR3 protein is CASSKPRQGISYEQYV. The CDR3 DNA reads TGTGCCAGCAGCAAACCTCGACAGGGTATCAGCTACGAGCAGTACGTC.

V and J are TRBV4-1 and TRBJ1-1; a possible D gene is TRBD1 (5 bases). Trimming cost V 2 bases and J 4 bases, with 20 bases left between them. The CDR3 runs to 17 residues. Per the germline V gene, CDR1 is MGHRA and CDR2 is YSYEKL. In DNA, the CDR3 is TGCGCCAGCAGCCAACTCCAGGTGGGGGGACGTAGCACTGAAGCTTTCTTT. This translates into CASSQLQVGGRSTEAFF.